The rows below give T cell receptor beta chains drawn from one sample of a study of CD8+CD57+ T cells in acquired aplastic anemia. Via MiXCR, TCRdb re-called the reads, giving one row per CDR3 protein. The sample records hundreds of thousands of distinct CDR3 sequences, about 70% being singletons. The sample comprised sorted CD4+, CD8+, or CD8+CD57+ T cells (not recorded which) from PBMCs. The receptors come from a human donor in good health, serving as a control. Each CDR3 is given with its conserved first and last residue. D genes are given only for firm matches. Only some rows state a clone size, as once, few, many or a class for expanded clones.

V gene	J gene	D gene	clone size	CDR3 protein	CDR3 DNA
TRBV9	TRBJ1-2	.	.	CASSVLEGDDGEPF	TGTGCCAGCAGCGTACTTGAGGGGGACGATGGGGAGCCCTTC
TRBV5-4	TRBJ1-1	.	.	CASSYSGHTEAFF	TGTGCCAGCAGCTACTCGGGACACACTGAAGCTTTCTTT
TRBV7-3	TRBJ1-5	.	.	CASSYYRGGDRPQHF	TGTGCCAGCAGCTACTATCGGGGGGGGGATCGACCCCAGCATTTT
TRBV7-6	TRBJ2-5	TRBD2	.	CASSLYLAGTETQYF	TGTGCCAGCAGCTTATATCTAGCGGGTACGGAGACCCAGTACTTC
TRBV15	TRBJ2-7	.	.	CATSREIDPLVYEQYF	TGTGCCACCAGCAGAGAGATTGACCCGCTGGTATACGAGCAGTACTTC
TRBV5-6	TRBJ1-2	.	many	CASSSFAGEGGYTF	TGTGCCAGCAGCTCCTTTGCAGGGGAGGGAGGCTACACCTTC
TRBV5-6	TRBJ1-1	TRBD1	once	CASSSGQGVTEASF	TGTGCCAGCAGCTCAGGACAGGGGGTAACTGAAGCTTCCTTT
TRBV7-7	TRBJ2-2	.	.	CASSLNRNEKLLFF	TGTGCTAGCAGCTTAAACCGGAATGAAAAACTGCTTTTTTTT
TRBV11-1	TRBJ2-3	TRBD2	many	CASSSGTSGRTDTQYF	TGTGCCAGCAGCTCGGGGACTAGCGGGAGGACAGATACGCAGTATTTT
TRBV6-1	TRBJ2-1	.	many	CASSGFGFEQFF	TGTGCCAGCAGTGGATTCGGGTTCGAGCAGTTCTTC